Sequencing of this TCR beta chain was carried out in a study of low-dose radiotherapy and immunotherapy resistance in tumors. About the research overall: Daily oral aspirin at 300 mg began on cycle 1 day 1 and lasted four cycles.

As their treatment, donors received nivolumab, ipilimumab, aspirin, low-dose cyclophosphamide and low-dose radiotherapy. TRAV and TRBV primers primed cDNA for both TCRalpha and TCRbeta. TCR amplification involved about 20 PCR cycles with a constant-region primer and V-primer adapter. It was by in vitro transcription that isolated mRNA was amplified. TCRdb ran MiXCR on the reads and lists one entry per CDR3 protein. There are about 13,000 distinct CDR3 sequences in the sample; more than 60% occur only once, and around 5% lies in the top ten. The sequence came from a human donor with advanced metastatic prostate, ovarian, gallbladder or colorectal cancer (not recorded which). This table probably holds off-target reads from a library built for another chain.

CDR3 nucleotide sequence: TGTGCCAGCATCCCGGGACAGGGTTCCTACGAGCAGTACTTC. Translation: CASIPGQGSYEQYF. The rearrangement links TRBV28 to TRBJ2-7, with 9 bases fitting TRBD1. Germline V gene data show CDR1 as MDHEN and CDR2 as SYDVKM. The CDR3 spans 14 residues. Trimming cost V 7 bases and J 1 base; bases outside gene matches: 5.